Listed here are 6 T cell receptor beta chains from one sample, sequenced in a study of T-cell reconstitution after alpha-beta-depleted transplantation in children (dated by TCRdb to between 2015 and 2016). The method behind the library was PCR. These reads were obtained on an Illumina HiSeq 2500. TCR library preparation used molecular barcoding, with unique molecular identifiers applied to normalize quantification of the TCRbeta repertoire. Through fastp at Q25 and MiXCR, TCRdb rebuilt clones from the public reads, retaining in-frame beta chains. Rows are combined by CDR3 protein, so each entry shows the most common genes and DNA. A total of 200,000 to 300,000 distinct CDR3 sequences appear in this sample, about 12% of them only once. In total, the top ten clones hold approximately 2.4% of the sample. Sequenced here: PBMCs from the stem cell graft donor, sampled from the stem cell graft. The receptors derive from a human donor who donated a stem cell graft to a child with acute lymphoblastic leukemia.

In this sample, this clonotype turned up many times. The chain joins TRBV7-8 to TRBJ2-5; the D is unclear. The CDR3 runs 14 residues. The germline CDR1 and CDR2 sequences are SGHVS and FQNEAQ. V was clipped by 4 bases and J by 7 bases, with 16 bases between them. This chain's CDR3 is CASSYGRNSGTQYF. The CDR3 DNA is TGTGCCAGCAGCTATGGGCGGAACTCCGGGACCCAGTACTTC. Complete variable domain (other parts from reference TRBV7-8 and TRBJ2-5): GAGVSQSPRYKVAKRGQDVALRCDPISGHVSLFWYQQALGQGPEFLTYFQNEAQLDKSGLPSDRFFAERPEGSVSTLKIQRTQQEDSAVYLCASSYGRNSGTQYFGPGTRLLVL.

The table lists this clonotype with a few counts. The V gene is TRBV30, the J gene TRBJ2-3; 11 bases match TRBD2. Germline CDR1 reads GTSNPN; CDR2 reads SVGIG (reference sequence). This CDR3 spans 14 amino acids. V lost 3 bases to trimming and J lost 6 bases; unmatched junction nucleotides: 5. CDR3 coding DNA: TGTGCCTGGAGACGGACTAGCGGGTATGATACGCAGTATTTT. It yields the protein CAWRRTSGYDTQYF.

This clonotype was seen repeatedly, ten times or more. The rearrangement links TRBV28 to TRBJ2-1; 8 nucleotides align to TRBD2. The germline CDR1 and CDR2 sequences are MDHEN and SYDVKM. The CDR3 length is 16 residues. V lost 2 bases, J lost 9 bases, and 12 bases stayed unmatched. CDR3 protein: CASSLSSGRGFGEQFF. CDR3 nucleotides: TGTGCCAGCAGTTTAAGCAGCGGGAGAGGTTTCGGTGAGCAGTTCTTC.

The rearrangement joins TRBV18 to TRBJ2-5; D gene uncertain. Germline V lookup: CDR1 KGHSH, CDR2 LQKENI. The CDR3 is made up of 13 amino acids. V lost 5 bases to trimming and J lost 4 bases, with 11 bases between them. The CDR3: CASSSDLRETQYF. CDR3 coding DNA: TGTGCCAGCTCATCCGACCTACGAGAGACCCAGTACTTC. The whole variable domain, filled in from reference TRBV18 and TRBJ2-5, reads NAGVMQNPRHLVRRRGQEARLRCSPMKGHSHVYWYRQLPEEGLKFMVYLQKENIIDESGMPKERFSAEFPKEGPSILRIQQVVRGDSAAYFCASSSDLRETQYFGPGTRLLVL.

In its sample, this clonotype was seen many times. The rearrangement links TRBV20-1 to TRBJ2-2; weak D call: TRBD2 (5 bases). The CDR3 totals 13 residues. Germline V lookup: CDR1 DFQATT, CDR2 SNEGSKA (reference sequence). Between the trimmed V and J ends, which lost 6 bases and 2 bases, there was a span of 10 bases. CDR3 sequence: CSANGLNTGELFF. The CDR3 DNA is TGCAGTGCCAACGGACTTAACACCGGGGAGCTGTTTTTT.

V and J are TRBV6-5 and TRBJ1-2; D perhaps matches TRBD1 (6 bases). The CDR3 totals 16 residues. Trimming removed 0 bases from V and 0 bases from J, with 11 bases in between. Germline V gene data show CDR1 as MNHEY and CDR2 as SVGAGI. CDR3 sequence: CASSYSSRGANYGYTF. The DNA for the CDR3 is TGTGCCAGCAGTTACTCGTCCAGGGGAGCTAACTATGGCTACACCTTC.